One sample yielded the 17 T cell receptor beta chains listed below, sequenced in a study of cytomegalovirus exposure and HLA in healthy donors. A multiplex PCR was run with 60 Vbeta primers and 13 Jbeta primers. Some clones are missing from TCRdb's copy, which holds only in-frame ones; the method was immunoSEQ multiplex PCR. This table has approximately 200,000 clones, about 80% appearing once. The sequenced sample was PBMCs. The source of these receptors is a woman younger than 45 in good health and CMV-seropositive.

The rearrangement joins TRBV5-1 to TRBJ2-2; 7 bases are shared with TRBD1. CDR3 length equals 16 residues. V lost 4 bases to trimming and J lost 6 bases; unmatched junction nucleotides: 12. Germline CDR1 SGHRS, CDR2 YFSETQ. As DNA, the CDR3 is TGCGCCAGCAGCGTGTATCGACAGGGTCTACCCGGGGAGCTGTTTTTT. It encodes CASSVYRQGLPGELFF.

There are a few counts of this clone. V gene TRBV4-3 combines with J gene TRBJ1-2; 7 bases are shared with TRBD1. CDR1 is LGHNA, CDR2 YSLEER, per germline. This CDR3 contains 16 residues. J gave up 6 bases and V 1 base, and 11 bases lay outside the gene matches. CDR3: CASSQALGQPGDGYTF. The CDR3 DNA follows: TGCGCCAGCAGCCAAGCCCTGGGACAGCCGGGGGATGGCTACACCTTC.

The chain employs TRBV5-1 and TRBJ1-3, with TRBD1 matching 8 bases. Unmatched junction bases numbered 1, after V lost 3 bases and J lost 2 bases. The CDR3 has 14 amino acids. Germline CDR1 reads SGHRS; CDR2 reads YFSETQ. CDR3 DNA: TGCGCCAGCAGCTCGGACAGGGCTGGAAACACCATATATTTT. Protein sequence: CASSSDRAGNTIYF.

V is TRBV27 and J is TRBJ1-5; TRBD1 is a possible D gene (6 bases). Germline V gives CDR1 MNHEY, CDR2 SMNVEV (reference sequence). The CDR3 runs to 14 residues. Trimming took 6 bases from V and 10 from J, leaving 19 bases between them. This CDR3 reads CASSPGDILGPQHF. The CDR3 nucleotides are TGTGCCAGCAGCCCCGGGGACATCTTAGGCCCCCAGCATTTT.

This clone occurred a few times. The chain carries TRBV5-5 and TRBJ2-7, with no clear D. There are 13 residues in the CDR3. Germline CDR1 SGHKS, CDR2 YYEKEE (reference sequence). Trimming cost V 1 base and J 0 bases, with 5 bases left between them. CDR3 bases: TGTGCCAGCAGCTTGCGGAGCTCCTACGAGCAGTACTTC. It translates to CASSLRSSYEQYF.

This rearrangement joins TRBV5-4 to TRBJ2-3, with a tentative D call TRBD2 (5 bases). Germline CDR1 SGHNT, CDR2 YYREEE (reference sequence). V was clipped by 6 bases and J by 4 bases, with 18 bases between them. CDR3 size: 15 residues. The CDR3 DNA is TGTGCCAGCATGACGGGAATCGATACGGCAGATACGCAGTATTTT. Protein product: CASMTGIDTADTQYF. The entire variable domain, with the rest obtained from reference TRBV5-4 and TRBJ2-3, is as follows: ETGVTQSPTHLIKTRGQQVTLRCSSQSGHNTVSWYQQALGQGPQFIFQYYREEENGRGNFPPRFSGLQFPNYSSELNVNALELDDSALYLCASMTGIDTADTQYFGPGTRLTVL.

This chain connects TRBV5-4 to TRBJ1-2; a possible D gene is TRBD1 (6 bases). CDR3 length equals 16 residues. The germline gives CDR1 SGHNT, CDR2 YYREEE (reference sequence). Trimming removed 0 bases at V and 0 bases at J, with 12 bases between. CDR3 in DNA: TGTGCCAGCAGCTTGGAGACAGGCGGACCTAACTATGGCTACACCTTC. This encodes CASSLETGGPNYGYTF.

This chain links TRBV19 with TRBJ2-5, with D tentatively TRBD2 (7 bases). CDR1 is LNHDA and CDR2 is SQIVND in the germline V gene (reference sequence). Between the trimmed V and J ends, which lost 5 bases and 4 bases, there was a span of 14 bases. This CDR3 is built from 14 residues. In DNA form, the CDR3 reads TGTGCCAGTAGTGGGGGCGGGGGAGGAGAGACCCAGTACTTC. Translated, it gives CASSGGGGGETQYF.

The chain recombines TRBV7-9 with TRBJ2-5, with D possibly being TRBD2 (6 bases). Germline values: CDR1 SEHNR, CDR2 FQNEAQ (reference sequence). CDR3 length: 15 residues. Trimming cost V 7 bases and J 1 base, with 16 bases left between them. As DNA, the CDR3 is TGTGCCAGCACCATCGTCCGGGAGAGCCAAGAGACCCAGTACTTC. The encoded protein is CASTIVRESQETQYF.

This clone was counted a few times. The chain recombines TRBV4-3 with TRBJ2-7; 7 positions agree with TRBD1. The trim removed 4 bases at V and 7 bases at J, leaving 10 bases unmatched. Per the germline V gene, CDR1 is LGHNA and CDR2 is YSLEER. CDR3 length: 14 residues. Here the CDR3 DNA reads TGCGCCAGCAGCCCGGACAGGACATTACGTGAGCAGTACTTC. Amino acids: CASSPDRTLREQYF.

The chain uses TRBV19 and TRBJ2-5, with 7 bases that match TRBD1. The DNA matches TRBJ2-7 better at its end, which makes the J call doubtful. The CDR3 loop spans 14 amino acids. Germline CDR1 LNHDA, CDR2 SQIVND (reference sequence). CDR3 loop: CASSRQGFAYEQYF. The CDR3 nucleotides read TGTGCCAGTAGCCGACAGGGTTTCGCCTACGAGCAGTACTTC.

V is TRBV6-1 and J is TRBJ2-7, with TRBD2 matching over 8 bases. Germline V gives CDR1 MNHNS, CDR2 SASEGT. The length of the CDR3 is 14 residues. Trimming took 3 bases from V and 3 from J; bases not matched to a gene: 4. This CDR3 is CASSDGAGGYEQYF. The CDR3 nucleotides read TGTGCCAGCAGTGACGGGGCGGGGGGCTACGAGCAGTACTTC.

This chain uses TRBV6-5 with TRBJ1-6, with D unclear. This CDR3 is built from 13 residues. CDR1 and CDR2 (germline): MNHEY, SVGAGI. The V and J ends lost 5 bases and 12 bases respectively, with 14 bases between them. The CDR3 here is CASSPALEGPLHF. The CDR3 nucleotides read TGTGCCAGCAGTCCCGCCCTCGAGGGACCCCTCCACTTT.

The chain combines TRBV7-8 with TRBJ1-4; 7 nucleotides line up with TRBD1. The germline gives CDR1 SGHVS, CDR2 FQNEAQ. CDR3 length: 16 amino acids. V trimming: 5 bases; J trimming: 0 bases; junction bases outside the gene matches: 6. CDR3 sequence reads: CASSIQGVATNEKLFF. The CDR3 region has the DNA TGTGCCAGCAGCATTCAGGGGGTTGCAACTAATGAAAAACTGTTTTTT.

The chain links TRBV5-1 to TRBJ1-1; 7 nucleotides align to TRBD1. Germline assignment: CDR1 SGHRS and CDR2 YFSETQ. The CDR3 length is 17 residues. V trimming: 4 bases; J trimming: 2 bases; junction bases outside the gene matches: 14. The CDR3: CASSPTQGQRINTEAFF. The CDR3 nucleotides read TGCGCCAGCAGCCCAACCCAGGGACAGAGAATTAACACTGAAGCTTTCTTT.

CDR3 coding DNA: TGCGCCAGCAGCTTGGCGAGCCCCCGGGGTGGGGAGACCCAGTACTTC. It specifies CASSLASPRGGETQYF. This chain links TRBV5-1 with TRBJ2-5, with D perhaps TRBD2 (5 bases). V was pared by 0 bases and J by 5 bases, with 17 bases between. CDR1 SGHRS and CDR2 YFSETQ come from the germline V gene. The CDR3 is made up of 16 amino acids. The full variable domain, its missing parts supplied by reference TRBV5-1 and TRBJ2-5, is KAGVTQTPRYLIKTRGQQVTLSCSPISGHRSVSWYQQTPGQGLQFLFEYFSETQRNKGNFPGRFSGRQFSNSRSEMNVSTLELGDSALYLCASSLASPRGGETQYFGPGTRLLVL.

The chain is built from TRBV28 and TRBJ2-7, with a weak D call TRBD2 (6 bases). V gave up 6 bases and J gave up 0 bases, with 15 bases separating them. This CDR3 has 15 amino acids. The V gene's germline CDR1 is MDHEN and CDR2 SYDVKM. CDR3: CASRSGTGDSYEQYF. The CDR3 DNA reads TGTGCCAGCAGGTCAGGGACGGGAGACTCCTACGAGCAGTACTTC.